This TCR beta chain was retrieved from a study of identical twins. Study-level findings and limits: Memory repertoires showed no such pattern, whereas abundant cord blood beta clonotypes carried fewer insertions. Twin pairs' shared out-of-frame alpha sequences were enriched in low generation probability.

Points on this clonotype: The antigen is unknown.

Trimming cost V 0 bases and J 8 bases, with 16 bases left between them. Germline V gene data show CDR1 as DFQATT and CDR2 as SNEGSKA (reference sequence). The CDR3 totals 14 residues. TCRdb recomputed calls from the 5' RACE reads with MiXCR, one row per CDR3 protein. The top ten clones hold about 2.7% of a sample with hundreds of thousands of distinct CDR3 sequences, roughly 26% of them seen once. The same data also went into a second study, on T cells expressing NK-cell markers. In that study: The authors derived TCR beta repertoires from sorted CD3+CD56+NKG2C+, CD3+CD56+NKG2C- and CD3+CD56-NKG2C+ T cells.

The source material was CD4+ T cells sorted from blood. The J gene is TRBJ1-2, the V gene TRBV20-1; unclear D gene. The sequence came from a woman under 30 in good health. CDR3 protein: CSARDRTGPLGYTF. Written as DNA, the CDR3 is TGCAGTGCTAGAGATAGGACGGGCCCCCTGGGCTACACCTTC.